The next 13 T cell receptor beta chains were all read from a single sample in a study of blood T cell repertoires in COVID-19. TCRdb's table, derived via immunoSEQ multiplex PCR, lists solely in-frame clones and lacks some. The sample holds tens of thousands of clones, over 70% seen once. Sequenced material: peripheral blood. These receptors came from an elderly man with active or convalescent COVID-19.

The V gene is TRBV7-2, the J gene TRBJ2-5; 7 nucleotides agree with TRBD2. Unmatched junction bases numbered 12, after V lost 1 base and J lost 7 bases. This CDR3 region has 16 residues. The germline V gene encodes CDR1 SGHTA and CDR2 FQGNSA. CDR3: CASSLVGLGATRTQYF. CDR3 bases: TGTGCCAGCAGCTTAGTAGGACTAGGAGCCACAAGGACCCAGTACTTC.

V usage is TRBV10-3 and J usage is TRBJ1-3; D may be TRBD1 (5 bases). Germline values: CDR1 ENHRY, CDR2 SYGVKD. The V gene lost 6 bases and the J gene lost 0 bases, with 12 bases spanning the gap. The CDR3 is 15 residues long. DNA of the CDR3: TGTGCCATCAGGGGGGACTTCGACTCTGGAAACACCATATATTTT. The encoded protein is CAIRGDFDSGNTIYF.

This chain links TRBV28 with TRBJ2-1, with 14 nucleotides matching TRBD2. Germline CDR1 is MDHEN and CDR2 is SYDVKM. V was clipped by 5 bases and J by 6 bases; unmatched bases: 6. The CDR3 is 16 residues long. CDR3 nucleotides: TGTGCCAGCAGTCCCGGGGGACTAGCGGGGGTCAATGAGCAGTTCTTC. This sequence encodes CASSPGGLAGVNEQFF.

The chain couples TRBV7-9 to TRBJ2-1; 10 bases map to TRBD1. The germline gives CDR1 SEHNR, CDR2 FQNEAQ (reference sequence). With 6 bases clipped from V and 4 bases from J, the junction kept 12 bases outside the gene matches. The CDR3 consists of 17 residues. The CDR3, as DNA: TGTGCCAGCAGAGGGGGACAGGGGTCTACCGGATACAATGAGCAGTTCTTC. It specifies CASRGGQGSTGYNEQFF.

This chain uses TRBV3-1 (or the pseudogene TRBV3-2) with TRBJ1-2, with D possibly matching TRBD1 (5 bases). The V end lost 1 base, the J end lost 8 bases, and 8 bases lay between the germline ends. The CDR3 extends over 12 amino acids. Germline V lookup: CDR1 LGHDT, CDR2 YNNKEL (reference sequence). The CDR3: CASSQVKGGYTF. CDR3 DNA: TGTGCCAGCAGCCAAGTTAAGGGGGGCTACACCTTC.

V and J are TRBV5-4 and TRBJ1-2; TRBD1 aligns across 8 bases. CDR1 SGHNT and CDR2 YYREEE come from the germline V gene (reference sequence). V trimming: 2 bases; J trimming: 6 bases; junction bases outside the gene matches: 3. CDR3 length: 13 amino acids. The CDR3, as DNA: TGTGCCAGCAGCTTACAGGGGGGTGATGGCTACACCTTC. It yields the protein CASSLQGGDGYTF.

This chain connects TRBV4-3 to TRBJ1-3; D is unclear. This CDR3 contains 15 residues. The V end was cut by 1 base, the J end by 4 bases, with 11 bases between. CDR1 and CDR2 from the germline V gene are LGHNA and YSLEER. In DNA form, the CDR3 reads TGCGCCAGCAGCCAAGTATCCCCTGCGGGAAACACCATATATTTT. Translated, it gives CASSQVSPAGNTIYF.

V usage is TRBV6-1 and J usage is TRBJ2-7; D remains unclear. Germline V lookup: CDR1 MNHNS, CDR2 SASEGT. The CDR3 spans 16 residues. The V end lost 1 base, the J end lost 4 bases, and 17 bases lay between the germline ends. The CDR3 DNA reads TGTGCCAGCAGTGAAGGGCCTGCGGCGGTTGGGTACGAGCAGTACTTC. It translates to CASSEGPAAVGYEQYF.

The chain is built from TRBV5-4 and TRBJ1-4; 9 bases are shared with TRBD1. CDR1 is SGHNT, CDR2 YYREEE, per germline (reference sequence). The ends lost 5 bases at V and 4 bases at J; junction bases unmatched: 9. There are 16 residues in the CDR3. This CDR3 is CASRPRDREHNEKLFF. CDR3 nucleotides: TGTGCCAGCAGGCCCCGGGACAGGGAACATAATGAAAAACTGTTTTTT.

The chain uses TRBV7-9 and TRBJ1-1, with D unresolved. This CDR3 is 18 amino acids long. Trimming cost V 3 bases and J 3 bases, with 23 bases left between them. The germline CDR1 and CDR2 sequences are SEHNR and FQNEAQ (reference sequence). The CDR3 DNA sequence: TGTGCCAGCAGCTTTAATATCGATCTTTTGACTGTCTACACTGAAGCTTTCTTT. Translation: CASSFNIDLLTVYTEAFF.

The chain uses TRBV4-1 and TRBJ2-7; D possibly corresponds to TRBD1 (6 bases). V was clipped by 1 base and J by 3 bases, with 13 bases between them. Germline CDR1 reads MGHRA; CDR2 reads YSYEKL. The CDR3 is 15 residues long. CDR3 sequence reads: CASSQVQGWGYEQYF. For the CDR3, the DNA is TGCGCCAGCAGCCAAGTACAGGGTTGGGGCTACGAGCAGTACTTC.

V and J are TRBV6-5 and TRBJ1-5, with D possibly being TRBD1 (5 bases). The CDR3 extends over 14 amino acids. Trimming took off 6 bases at V and 7 bases at J, with 16 bases between the two ends. CDR1 is MNHEY, CDR2 SVGAGI, per germline. In DNA form, the CDR3 reads TGTGCCAGCAGCCGGGGGGGGGTTGGACAGCCCCAGCATTTT. Protein product: CASSRGGVGQPQHF.

This chain connects TRBV28 to TRBJ2-7; 7 positions match TRBD2. Germline CDR1 and CDR2: MDHEN and SYDVKM. After removal of 2 bases from V and 2 bases from J, the junction contained 6 bases not matched to a gene. There are 15 residues in the CDR3. The CDR3 here is CASSLGRGPAYEQYF. CDR3 coding DNA: TGTGCCAGCAGTTTAGGGAGGGGCCCAGCCTACGAGCAGTACTTC. Together with reference TRBV28 and TRBJ2-7, the CDR3 gives the full variable domain: DVKVTQSSRYLVKRTGEKVFLECVQDMDHENMFWYRQDPGLGLRLIYFSYDVKMKEKGDIPEGYSVSREKKERFSLILESASTNQTSMYLCASSLGRGPAYEQYFGPGTRLTVT.